These T cell receptor beta chains were read from a single sample in a study of early T cells in non-severe SARS-CoV-2 infection. A single record per CDR3 protein comes from TCRdb applying MiXCR to the 5' RACE reads. The data show about 80,000 distinct CDR3 sequences, 5% seen once. The material sequenced was whole blood, taken at baseline. The receptors originated from an adult who was a healthcare worker with PCR-confirmed SARS-CoV-2 infection or an uninfected control (not recorded which). The CDR3 runs from the conserved cysteine through the conserved F or W. Each record gives: V gene, CDR3 protein.

TRBV20-1	CSARDLMNTEAFF
TRBV6-4	CASSDSLSGANVLTF
TRBV6-5	CASSYSGTEAIRYTF
TRBV30	CAWSLDRGRIGTDTQYF
TRBV6-5	CASRPTGTVSYEQYF
TRBV5-1	CASSLVAGAGTGELFF
TRBV20-1	CSARGHVDQPQHF
TRBV18	CASSPSRQLAGEVTGELFF
TRBV6-5	CASKRGGDQPQHF
TRBV11-3	CASSFGYTNTEAFF
TRBV7-6	CASSRTPTDTNYGYTF
TRBV11-2	CASTITGGFIVGTEAFF
TRBV3-1	CASSQRGGPHEQFF
TRBV7-9	CASSYPRSYNEQFF
TRBV6-1	CASSEPRINEKLFF
TRBV29-1	CSARTGTGDEQYF
TRBV24-1	CATSLSQGEQFF
TRBV5-1	CASSLGGRGNSGGYTF
TRBV5-1	CASSSPVPGLAGVGNEQFF
TRBV12-5	CASEGSLIYNEQFF
TRBV20-1	CSARDILGTDYEQYF
TRBV4-1	CASSQDPSGRGNEQFF
TRBV25-1	CASRLAGANEQFF
TRBV28	CASTPVGGLNTEAFF
TRBV7-2	CASSLNAAVNTDTQYF
TRBV7-9	CASSLTQGDTEAFF
TRBV9	CASSVGIRNSGNTIYF
TRBV7-9	CASSQNTEAFF
TRBV7-9	CASSRGPSDNEQFF
TRBV4-2	CASSPYPTSGSLVDTQYF
TRBV20-1	CSARHPGTYNEQFF
TRBV27	CASSYGTGEGYTF
TRBV29-1	CSVRGEDTEAFF
TRBV12-3/TRBV12-4	CASSPSAQTYGYTF
TRBV7-6	CASSARTSGRLYF
TRBV10-3	CAISDAGPTYEQYF
TRBV20-1	CSAYGRTSQEKLFF
TRBV11-3	CASSLDGGTEGNEQFF
TRBV2	CASSEIEGPFYGYTF
TRBV7-6	CASSRGLGYEQYF
TRBV4-1	CASSQLGTSSYNEQFF
TRBV12-5	CASGLVQRESGWGDRELFF
TRBV29-1	CSVEGASGRSYEQYF
TRBV18	CASSPPGHGGYQPQHF
TRBV6-7	CASSYPGSGRPPSTDTQYF
TRBV9	CASGGFPGELFF
TRBV18	CASSPGQGLNTEAFF
TRBV6-1	CASTRESVALSGANVLTF
TRBV10-3	CAISGGQITDTQYF